Presented here are 31 T cell receptor beta chains from one specimen sequenced in a study of T cell changes during pregnancy in multiple sclerosis. Libraries were prepared by immunoSEQ multiplex PCR; TCRdb keeps only in-frame clonotypes and omits some of them. The table has approximately 88,000 clones, approximately 94% seen once. Sequencing used peripheral blood, obtained in the third trimester of pregnancy. These receptor sequences come from a female donor with multiple sclerosis, enrolled in a pregnancy study.

The chain joins TRBV6-4 to TRBJ2-6; 13 positions agree with TRBD2. Germline CDR1 MRHNA, CDR2 SNTAGT. Trimming at V came to 5 bases and at J to 3 bases, leaving 4 bases not matched to a gene. The CDR3 is 17 residues long. The CDR3 coding sequence is TGTGCCAGCAGTCCAACTAGCGGGAGGGGTGGGGCCAACGTCCTGACTTTC. Protein product: CASSPTSGRGGANVLTF.

This clone occurred a few times. As DNA, the CDR3 is TGTGCCAGCTCACCATTAGGACAGAACTACAATGAGCAGTTCTTC. As protein: CASSPLGQNYNEQFF. The rearrangement joins TRBV18 to TRBJ2-1; a possible D gene is TRBD1 (6 bases). Germline loops: CDR1 KGHSH, CDR2 LQKENI. CDR3 length: 15 residues. Trimming pared 2 bases from V and 3 bases from J, leaving 11 bases between. The full variable domain, in which reference TRBV18 and TRBJ2-1 provide the parts outside the CDR3, is NAGVMQNPRHLVRRRGQEARLRCSPMKGHSHVYWYRQLPEEGLKFMVYLQKENIIDESGMPKERFSAEFPKEGPSILRIQQVVRGDSAAYFCASSPLGQNYNEQFFGPGTRLTVL.

The chain recombines TRBV28 with TRBJ2-7; 9 nucleotides agree with TRBD2. Germline CDR1 MDHEN, CDR2 SYDVKM. V dropped 8 bases and J dropped 5; count of bases not matched to a gene: 13. This CDR3 is built from 15 residues. The CDR3, as DNA: TGTGCCAGCGTCGACGTTGCGGGAGGGGGGAACGAGCAGTACTTC. Translation: CASVDVAGGGNEQYF.

This chain uses TRBV6-6 with TRBJ2-1, with D possibly being TRBD2 (5 bases). CDR1 MNHNY and CDR2 SVGAGI come from the germline V gene (reference sequence). The CDR3 sequence is 16 residues long. The ends were cut back, 5 bases at V and 4 bases at J, with 18 bases in the middle. The CDR3 spells CASSQRLPSRYNEQFF. The CDR3 coding sequence is TGTGCCAGCAGTCAACGACTACCTTCTAGGTACAATGAGCAGTTCTTC.

This clone has a single count. The chain links TRBV2 to TRBJ2-7; D may be TRBD2 (5 bases). The V gene's germline CDR1 is SNHLY and CDR2 FYNNEI. Trimming removed 7 bases at V and 0 bases at J, with 13 bases between. The CDR3 loop spans 14 amino acids. CDR3 DNA: TGTGCCAGCACCCGGGGAAGGAGCTCCTACGAGCAGTACTTC. Protein: CASTRGRSSYEQYF.

The chain couples TRBV14 to TRBJ1-1, with TRBD1 as a possible D gene (6 bases). Germline lookup yields CDR1 SGHDN and CDR2 FVKESK. Deletions cut 1 base from V and 1 base from J, with 13 bases between. The CDR3 totals 16 residues. The CDR3 sequence: CASSQGYRDTNTEAFF. CDR3 nucleotide sequence: TGTGCCAGCAGCCAAGGGTACCGGGACACGAACACTGAAGCTTTCTTT.

CDR3 loop: CASSLNAGSNQPQHF. CDR3 coding DNA: TGCGCCAGCAGCTTGAACGCGGGGAGCAATCAGCCCCAGCATTTT. The chain has TRBV5-1 and TRBJ1-5; D not certain. Germline V gene lookup returns CDR1 SGHRS and CDR2 YFSETQ. The CDR3 consists of 15 residues. V was pared by 1 base and J by 1 base, with 9 bases between.

The chain combines TRBV28 with TRBJ1-2; D remains ambiguous. Trimming pared 6 bases from V and 4 bases from J, leaving 15 bases between. Per the germline V gene, CDR1 is MDHEN and CDR2 is SYDVKM. CDR3 length: 14 residues. For the CDR3, the DNA is TGTGCCAGCAGCGGGTACCATGGGTTCTATGGCTACACCTTC. Residues: CASSGYHGFYGYTF.

This chain joins TRBV14 and TRBJ2-1; 11 bases match TRBD2. The CDR3 contains 16 residues. The ends lost 0 bases at V and 9 bases at J; junction bases unmatched: 7. Germline CDR1 is SGHDN and CDR2 is FVKESK. The CDR3 sequence is CASSQELAGVFGEQFF. The CDR3 DNA is TGTGCCAGCAGCCAAGAACTAGCGGGAGTGTTTGGTGAGCAGTTCTTC.

The chain uses TRBV5-6 and TRBJ2-1, with 11 bases lining up with TRBD2. J lost 7 bases, V lost 7 bases, and 4 bases had no gene match. The CDR3 extends over 13 amino acids. From germline, CDR1 is SGHDT and CDR2 YYEEEE. For the CDR3, the DNA is TGTGCCAGCGCTAGCGGGGGGATAAATGAGCAGTTCTTC. Protein: CASASGGINEQFF.

V is TRBV6-6 and J is TRBJ2-7, with TRBD2 matching 8 bases. The CDR3 is 16 residues long. From germline, CDR1 is MNHNY and CDR2 SVGAGI (reference sequence). V shed 6 bases and J 7 bases; nucleotides not matched to a gene: 17. The CDR3 DNA reads TGTGCCAGCAGCCCCAGGGTGGCGGGAGGTCCGGGGGAGCAGTACTTC. Its translation is CASSPRVAGGPGEQYF.

The V and J genes are TRBV2 and TRBJ1-5; 7 bases line up with TRBD1. Per the germline V gene, CDR1 is SNHLY and CDR2 is FYNNEI. The CDR3 is made up of 15 amino acids. After removal of 6 bases from V and 0 bases from J, the junction contained 5 bases not matched to a gene. The CDR3 sequence: CASRTGTYSNQPQHF. The CDR3 DNA reads TGTGCCAGCAGGACAGGGACTTATAGCAATCAGCCCCAGCATTTT.

The genes are TRBV5-8 and TRBJ2-1, with 7 nucleotides matching TRBD1. Looked up from germline, CDR1 is SGHTS and CDR2 is YDEGEE. The CDR3 runs 14 residues. With 4 bases clipped from V and 12 bases from J, the junction kept 13 bases outside the gene matches. Written as DNA, the CDR3 is TGTGCCAGCAGCGCCGGGACAGCTCTCTCAGGGCAGTTCTTC. Its protein product is CASSAGTALSGQFF.

The chain recombines TRBV19 with TRBJ1-5, with 7 bases that match TRBD1. Germline CDR1 and CDR2: LNHDA and SQIVND (reference sequence). J was trimmed by 4 bases and V by 3 bases; bases with no gene match: 9. This CDR3 is 16 amino acids long. The CDR3 bases are TGTGCCAGTAGTATGGTTTGGTCAGGGGGAAATCAGCCCCAGCATTTT. Translation gives CASSMVWSGGNQPQHF.

CDR3 nucleotide sequence: TGTGCCGCACCGGAGACCGGGACAGGGCACAATGAGCAGTTCTTC. It translates to CAAPETGTGHNEQFF. The chain uses TRBV2 and TRBJ2-1; 9 nucleotides align to TRBD1. Germline CDR1 and CDR2: SNHLY and FYNNEI. This CDR3 contains 15 residues. V lost 11 bases, J lost 5 bases, and 13 bases stayed unmatched.

This clone has a single count. The CDR3 spells CASSSGQGWIGGYTF. The CDR3 bases are TGTGCCAGCAGTTCTGGACAGGGATGGATTGGTGGCTACACCTTC. The V call is TRBV6-5, the J call TRBJ1-2; 8 positions match TRBD1. Trimming took 4 bases from V and 7 from J; bases not matched to a gene: 11. Germline assignment: CDR1 MNHEY and CDR2 SVGAGI. This CDR3 region has 15 residues.

This chain uses TRBV28 with TRBJ2-2; maybe TRBD2 (6 bases). This CDR3 has 13 residues. Germline V gives CDR1 MDHEN, CDR2 SYDVKM. V was trimmed by 3 bases and J by 7 bases, leaving 9 bases between them. In nucleotides, the CDR3 is TGTGCCAGCAGTTTCAGACTAGGCGGGGAGCTGTTTTTT. As protein: CASSFRLGGELFF.

The chain is built from TRBV4-2 and TRBJ2-3, with D perhaps TRBD2 (7 bases). The germline CDR1 and CDR2 sequences are LGHNA and YNFKEQ. The CDR3 sequence is 16 residues long. V was trimmed by 0 bases and J by 7 bases, leaving 17 bases between them. In DNA form, the CDR3 reads TGTGCCAGCAGCCAAGATAGGGGGGGAGTGAAAAATACGCAGTATTTT. Amino acid sequence: CASSQDRGGVKNTQYF.

The CDR3 reads CASRALAGAKAYEQYF. CDR3 coding DNA: TGTGCCAGCAGGGCACTAGCGGGCGCAAAGGCGTACGAGCAGTACTTC. The chain couples TRBV28 to TRBJ2-7; 9 nucleotides align to TRBD2. CDR1 is MDHEN, CDR2 SYDVKM, per germline. There are 16 residues in the CDR3. J was trimmed by 4 bases and V by 6 bases; bases with no gene match: 13. Full variable domain (missing parts from reference TRBV28 and TRBJ2-7): DVKVTQSSRYLVKRTGEKVFLECVQDMDHENMFWYRQDPGLGLRLIYFSYDVKMKEKGDIPEGYSVSREKKERFSLILESASTNQTSMYLCASRALAGAKAYEQYFGPGTRLTVT.

The CDR3 DNA reads TGTGCCAGCAGTGAAGGACAGTTAGTTTACAATGAGCAGTTCTTC. It yields the protein CASSEGQLVYNEQFF. The chain couples TRBV2 to TRBJ2-1; D may be TRBD1 (5 bases). This CDR3 contains 15 residues. Trimming shortened V by 1 base and J by 4 bases, and 11 bases separated the two germline ends. From germline, CDR1 is SNHLY and CDR2 FYNNEI.

The V call is TRBV19, the J call TRBJ1-2; D gene unclear. The germline CDR1 and CDR2 sequences are LNHDA and SQIVND (reference sequence). The CDR3 sequence is 15 residues long. Trimming shortened V by 7 bases and J by 0 bases, and 15 bases separated the two germline ends. The CDR3 DNA follows: TGTGCCAGTAATCTGGACTTCATCTCTAACTATGGCTACACCTTC. Its protein is CASNLDFISNYGYTF.

The chain has TRBV5-6 and TRBJ2-7; TRBD1 is a possible D gene (6 bases). The V end lost 2 bases, the J end lost 6 bases, and 12 bases lay between the germline ends. The germline CDR1 and CDR2 sequences are SGHDT and YYEEEE. The CDR3 sequence is 13 residues long. The CDR3 reads CASSLVDSPEQYF. CDR3 DNA: TGTGCCAGCAGCTTAGTGGACAGCCCCGAGCAGTACTTC.

This sequence joins TRBV27 and TRBJ1-4; D remains ambiguous. V lost 2 bases and J lost 7, with 14 bases in between. Looked up from germline, CDR1 is MNHEY and CDR2 is SMNVEV (reference sequence). This CDR3 is built from 15 residues. As DNA, the CDR3 is TGTGCCAGCAGTTTAGTCTCGGCGTGGAGTGAAAAACTGTTTTTT. This translates into CASSLVSAWSEKLFF.

The chain employs TRBV2 and TRBJ2-1; D not certain. Germline V gives CDR1 SNHLY, CDR2 FYNNEI. CDR3 length: 16 amino acids. Trimming cost V 3 bases and J 0 bases, with 12 bases left between them. The CDR3 DNA reads as TGTGCCAGCAGTGATTTGCCTCAACTCTCCTACAATGAGCAGTTCTTC. Amino acid sequence: CASSDLPQLSYNEQFF.

This chain uses TRBV28 with TRBJ2-3; D remains unclear. The germline V gene has CDR1 MDHEN and CDR2 SYDVKM. The V end lost 7 bases, the J end lost 0 bases, and 5 bases lay between the germline ends. CDR3 length equals 12 residues. In DNA, the CDR3 is TGTGCCAGCACCAGGAGCACAGATACGCAGTATTTT. Its protein product is CASTRSTDTQYF. Using reference TRBV28 and TRBJ2-3 for the parts outside the CDR3, the full variable domain is DVKVTQSSRYLVKRTGEKVFLECVQDMDHENMFWYRQDPGLGLRLIYFSYDVKMKEKGDIPEGYSVSREKKERFSLILESASTNQTSMYLCASTRSTDTQYFGPGTRLTVL.

J is TRBJ2-5 and V is TRBV7-2; TRBD2 matches at 8 bases. V was clipped by 5 bases and J by 2 bases; unmatched bases: 10. The CDR3 extends over 16 amino acids. CDR1 is SGHTA and CDR2 is FQGNSA in the germline V gene. CDR3: CASSRSLAGNQETQYF. CDR3 sequence (DNA): TGTGCCAGCAGCCGATCCCTAGCGGGCAATCAAGAGACCCAGTACTTC.

The V call is TRBV9, the J call TRBJ2-7, with D possibly being TRBD2 (5 bases). The CDR3 has 16 amino acids. Germline CDR1 is SGDLS and CDR2 is YYNGEE. Trimming took off 0 bases at V and 0 bases at J, with 13 bases between the two ends. The CDR3 coding sequence is TGTGCCAGCAGCGTAGGGAGCGGCCTAAGCTCCTACGAGCAGTACTTC. Residues: CASSVGSGLSSYEQYF.

This clone occurred once. The chain combines TRBV2 with TRBJ1-1; D unclear. The V gene lost 4 bases and the J gene lost 1 base, with 7 bases spanning the gap. The CDR3 covers 13 residues. Germline CDR1 is SNHLY and CDR2 is FYNNEI. In DNA form, the CDR3 reads TGTGCCAGCAGTGTGGCGGGGAACACTGAAGCTTTCTTT. Protein sequence: CASSVAGNTEAFF.

The rearrangement uses TRBV4-2 and TRBJ1-3; no clear D gene. The end of the DNA aligns better with TRBJ2-2, so the J call may be wrong. There are 15 residues in the CDR3. CDR1 and CDR2 from the germline V gene are LGHNA and YNFKEQ. CDR3 in amino acids: CASSQPGANTGELFF. For the CDR3, the DNA is TGTGCCAGCAGCCAGCCCGGCGCGAACACCGGGGAGCTGTTTTTT.

The chain uses TRBV2 and TRBJ1-1; 7 bases are shared with TRBD1. Germline-derived CDR1 and CDR2 are SNHLY and FYNNEI. The CDR3 totals 13 residues. V lost 4 bases to trimming and J lost 5 bases; unmatched junction nucleotides: 4. In DNA, the CDR3 is TGTGCCAGCAGTGGTCAGGGGGTAACTGAAGCTTTCTTT. It codes for CASSGQGVTEAFF. Complete variable domain (other parts from reference TRBV2 and TRBJ1-1): EPEVTQTPSHQVTQMGQEVILRCVPISNHLYFYWYRQILGQKVEFLVSFYNNEISEKSEIFDDQFSVERPDGSNFTLKIRSTKLEDSAMYFCASSGQGVTEAFFGQGTRLTVV.

V usage is TRBV7-3 and J usage is TRBJ2-3, with unresolved D. The germline V and J ends were trimmed by 3 bases and 0 bases, with 13 bases remaining between them. CDR1 and CDR2 (germline): SGHTA, FQGTGA. The CDR3 totals 16 residues. CDR3 nucleotides: TGTGCCAGCAGCTTGAATCCTATGTCTAGCACAGATACGCAGTATTTT. It is translated as CASSLNPMSSTDTQYF.